This T cell receptor beta chain was recovered during a study of blood T cells in healthy people across ages. Every sample had a minimum of 6 million PBMCs isolated. This clonotype was detected a few times. Sample-barcoded 5' priming and a J-beta primer mix drove a second PCR of roughly 6 to 12 cycles. Any given sample supplied a minimum of 3 million CDR3-containing paired-end reads. TCRdb ran MiXCR on the 5' RACE reads and lists one entry per CDR3 protein. The sample lists 350,000 to 450,000 distinct CDR3 sequences, about 49% occurring once. The sequence came from a man aged 55 to 70 in good health. The source material was blood.

CDR3 residues: CASRRAATDTQYF. The CDR3 nucleotides read TGTGCCAGCAGAAGAGCGGCCACAGATACGCAGTATTTT. The genes are TRBV12-3 or TRBV12-4 and TRBJ2-3; possibly TRBD2 for D (5 bases). With 6 bases removed from V and 2 bases from J, the gap between germline ends came to 9 bases. The CDR3 totals 13 residues.